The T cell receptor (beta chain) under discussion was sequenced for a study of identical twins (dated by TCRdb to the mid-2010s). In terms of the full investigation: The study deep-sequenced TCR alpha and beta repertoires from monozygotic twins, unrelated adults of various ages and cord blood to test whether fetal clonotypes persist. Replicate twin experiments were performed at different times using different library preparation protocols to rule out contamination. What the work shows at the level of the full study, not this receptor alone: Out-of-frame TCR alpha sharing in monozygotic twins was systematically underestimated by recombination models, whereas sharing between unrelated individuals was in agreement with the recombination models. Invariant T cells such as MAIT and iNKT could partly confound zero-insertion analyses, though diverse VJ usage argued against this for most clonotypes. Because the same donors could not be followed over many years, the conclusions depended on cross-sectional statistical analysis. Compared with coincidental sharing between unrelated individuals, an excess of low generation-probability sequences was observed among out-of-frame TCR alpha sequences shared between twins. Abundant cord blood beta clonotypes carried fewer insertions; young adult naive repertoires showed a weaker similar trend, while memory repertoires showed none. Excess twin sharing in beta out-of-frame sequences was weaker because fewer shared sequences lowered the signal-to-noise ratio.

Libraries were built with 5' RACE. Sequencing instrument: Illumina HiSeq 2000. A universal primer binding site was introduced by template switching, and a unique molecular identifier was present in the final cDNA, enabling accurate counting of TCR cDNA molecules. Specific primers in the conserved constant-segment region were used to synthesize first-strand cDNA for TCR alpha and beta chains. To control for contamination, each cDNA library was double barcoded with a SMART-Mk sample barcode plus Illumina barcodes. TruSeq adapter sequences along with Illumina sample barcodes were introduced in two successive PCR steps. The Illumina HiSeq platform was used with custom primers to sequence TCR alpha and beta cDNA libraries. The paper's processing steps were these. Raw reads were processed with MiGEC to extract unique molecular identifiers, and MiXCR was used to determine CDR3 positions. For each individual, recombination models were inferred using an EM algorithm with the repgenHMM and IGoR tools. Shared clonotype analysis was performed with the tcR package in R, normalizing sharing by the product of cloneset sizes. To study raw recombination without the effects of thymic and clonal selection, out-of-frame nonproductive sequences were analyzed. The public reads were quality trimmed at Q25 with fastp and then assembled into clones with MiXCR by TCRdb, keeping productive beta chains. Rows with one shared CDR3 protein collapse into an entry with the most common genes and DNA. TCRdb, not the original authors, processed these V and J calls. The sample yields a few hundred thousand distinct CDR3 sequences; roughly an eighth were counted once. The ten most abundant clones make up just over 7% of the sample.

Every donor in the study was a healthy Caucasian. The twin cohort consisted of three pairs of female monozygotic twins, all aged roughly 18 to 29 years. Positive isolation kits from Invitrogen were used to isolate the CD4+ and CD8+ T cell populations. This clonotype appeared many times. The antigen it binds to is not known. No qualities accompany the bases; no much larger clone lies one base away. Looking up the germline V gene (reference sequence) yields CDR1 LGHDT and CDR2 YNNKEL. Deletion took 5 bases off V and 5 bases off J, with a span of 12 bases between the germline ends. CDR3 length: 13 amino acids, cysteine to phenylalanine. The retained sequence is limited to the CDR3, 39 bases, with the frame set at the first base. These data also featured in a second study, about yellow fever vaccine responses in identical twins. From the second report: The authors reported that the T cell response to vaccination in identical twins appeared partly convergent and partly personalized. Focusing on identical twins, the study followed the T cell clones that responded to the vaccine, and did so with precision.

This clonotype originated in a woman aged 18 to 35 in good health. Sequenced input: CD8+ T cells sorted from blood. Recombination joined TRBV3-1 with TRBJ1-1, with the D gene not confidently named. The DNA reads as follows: TGTGCCAGCAGCACCGCAGAGATGACTGAAGCTTTCTTT. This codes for CASSTAEMTEAFF. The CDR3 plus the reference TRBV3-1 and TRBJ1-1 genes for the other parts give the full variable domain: DTAVSQTPKYLVTQMGNDKSIKCEQNLGHDTMYWYKQDSKKFLKIMFSYNNKELIINETVPNRFSPKSPDKAHLNLHINSLELGDSAVYFCASSTAEMTEAFFGQGTRLTVV.